This T cell receptor beta chain was identified during a study of molecular identifiers for immune sequencing clone quantification. The study, taken as a whole, reports: Naive cells had under 1% of molecules in clones above 20 RNA copies, effectors over 99%.

TCRdb recomputed calls from the PCR reads with MiXCR, one row per CDR3 protein. This table has fewer than 350,000 distinct CDR3 sequences, around 21% appearing once. Using 10%, 30% or 50% RNA, naive CD8 libraries were derived from roughly 20,000 to 1,000,000 sorted cells. The sample holds many counts of this clonotype. The antigen is unknown. CDR1 and CDR2 (germline): SGDLS, YYNGEE. Trimming at V came to 3 bases and at J to 6 bases, leaving 7 bases not matched to a gene. The CDR3 runs 15 residues. The sequence was obtained from a human donor in good health. Some libraries in this study had Jurkat cell RNA spiked in. The gene calls are TRBV9 and TRBJ2-1; the match to TRBD2 covers 9 bases. Sequences were obtained from naive CD8+ T cells from blood, with Jurkat cell RNA spiked in. Stated subset: FACS-sorted CD8+CD4-CCR7+CD45RA+ naive T cells. The CDR3 is CASSAGSGSSNEQFF. The CDR3 DNA reads TGTGCCAGCAGCGCCGGTAGCGGGAGTTCCAATGAGCAGTTCTTC.